This TCR beta chain was recovered during a study of identical twins. V shed 6 bases and J shed 1 base, with 4 bases lying between them. The CDR3 sequence is 11 residues long. Per germline, CDR1 MNHEY and CDR2 SVGEGT. This clonotype was recorded many times. TCRdb re-called the 5' RACE reads with MiXCR, one entry per CDR3 protein. The sample has hundreds of thousands of distinct CDR3 sequences; roughly 8.6% are singletons. These data were likewise used in another study, on yellow fever vaccine responses in identical twins.

This sequence was found in a woman between 18 and 29 years old in good health. The chain recombines TRBV6-2 or TRBV6-3 with TRBJ2-7; D unclear. The sequenced material came from memory (CD45RO+) T cells sorted from blood. The CDR3 region is CASSDSYEQYV. For the CDR3, the DNA is TGTGCCAGCAGCGATTCCTACGAGCAGTACGTC.